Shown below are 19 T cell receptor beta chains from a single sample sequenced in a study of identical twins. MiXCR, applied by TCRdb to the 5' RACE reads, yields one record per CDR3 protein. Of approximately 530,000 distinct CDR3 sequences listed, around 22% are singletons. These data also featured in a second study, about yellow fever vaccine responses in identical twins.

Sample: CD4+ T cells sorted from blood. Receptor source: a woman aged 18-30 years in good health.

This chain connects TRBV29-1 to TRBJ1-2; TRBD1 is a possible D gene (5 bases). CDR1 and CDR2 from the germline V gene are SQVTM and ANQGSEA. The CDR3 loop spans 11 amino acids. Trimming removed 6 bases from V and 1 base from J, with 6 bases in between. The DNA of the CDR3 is TGCAGCGTCAGGGATAACTATGGCTACACCTTC. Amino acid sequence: CSVRDNYGYTF.

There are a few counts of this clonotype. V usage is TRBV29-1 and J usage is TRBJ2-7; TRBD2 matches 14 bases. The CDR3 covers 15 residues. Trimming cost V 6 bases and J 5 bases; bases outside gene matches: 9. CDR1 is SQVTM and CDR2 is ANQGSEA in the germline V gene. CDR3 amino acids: CSVQTSGRARDEQYF. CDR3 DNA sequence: TGCAGCGTCCAGACTAGCGGGAGGGCCCGTGACGAGCAGTACTTC.

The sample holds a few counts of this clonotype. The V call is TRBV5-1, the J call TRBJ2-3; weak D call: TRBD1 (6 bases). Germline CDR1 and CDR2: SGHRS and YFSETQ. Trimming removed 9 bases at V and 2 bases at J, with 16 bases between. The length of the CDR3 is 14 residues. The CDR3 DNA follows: TGCGCCACCCGATCCGGGACAAACACAGATACGCAGTATTTT. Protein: CATRSGTNTDTQYF.

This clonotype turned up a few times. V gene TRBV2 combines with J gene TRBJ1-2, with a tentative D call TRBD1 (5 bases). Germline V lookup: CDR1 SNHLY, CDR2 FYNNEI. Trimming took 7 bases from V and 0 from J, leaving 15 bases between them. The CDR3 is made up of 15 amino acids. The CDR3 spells CASTRDGATNYGYTF. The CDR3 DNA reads TGTGCCAGCACACGGGACGGCGCTACTAACTATGGCTACACCTTC. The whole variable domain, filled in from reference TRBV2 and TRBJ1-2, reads EPEVTQTPSHQVTQMGQEVILRCVPISNHLYFYWYRQILGQKVEFLVSFYNNEISEKSEIFDDQFSVERPDGSNFTLKIRSTKLEDSAMYFCASTRDGATNYGYTFGSGTRLTVV.

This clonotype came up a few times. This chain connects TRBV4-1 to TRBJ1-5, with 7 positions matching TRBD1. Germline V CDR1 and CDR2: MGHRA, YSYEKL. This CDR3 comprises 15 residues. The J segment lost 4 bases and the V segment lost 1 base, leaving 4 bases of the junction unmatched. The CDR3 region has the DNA TGCGCCAGCAGCCAAGCAGACAGGGATAATCAGCCCCAGCATTTT. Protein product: CASSQADRDNQPQHF.

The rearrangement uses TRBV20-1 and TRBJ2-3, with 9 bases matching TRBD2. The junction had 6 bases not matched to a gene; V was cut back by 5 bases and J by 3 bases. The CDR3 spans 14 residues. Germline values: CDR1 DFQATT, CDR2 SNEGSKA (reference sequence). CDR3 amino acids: CSAGSGRRTDTQYF. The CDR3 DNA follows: TGCAGTGCTGGTAGCGGGAGAAGAACAGATACGCAGTATTTT.

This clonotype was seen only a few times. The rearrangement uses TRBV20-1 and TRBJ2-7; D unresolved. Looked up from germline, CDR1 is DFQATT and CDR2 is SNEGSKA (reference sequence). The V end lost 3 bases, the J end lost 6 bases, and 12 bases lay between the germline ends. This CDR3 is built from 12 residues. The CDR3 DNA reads TGCAGTGCTAGCCGAGACCCCGGCGAGCAGTACGTC. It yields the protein CSASRDPGEQYV.

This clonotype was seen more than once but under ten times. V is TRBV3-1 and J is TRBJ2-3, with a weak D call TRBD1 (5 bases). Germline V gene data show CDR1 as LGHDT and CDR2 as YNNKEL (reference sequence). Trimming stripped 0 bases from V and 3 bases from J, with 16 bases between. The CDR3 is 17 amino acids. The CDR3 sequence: CASSQDGAGGGTDTQYF. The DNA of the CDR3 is TGTGCCAGCAGCCAAGATGGGGCAGGCGGCGGTACAGATACGCAGTATTTT.

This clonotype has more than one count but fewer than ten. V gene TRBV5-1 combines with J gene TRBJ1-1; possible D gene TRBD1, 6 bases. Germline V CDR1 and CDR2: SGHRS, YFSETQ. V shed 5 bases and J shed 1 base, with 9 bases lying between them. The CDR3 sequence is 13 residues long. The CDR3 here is CASRAGENTEAFF. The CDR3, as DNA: TGCGCCAGCAGGGCAGGGGAGAACACTGAAGCTTTCTTT.

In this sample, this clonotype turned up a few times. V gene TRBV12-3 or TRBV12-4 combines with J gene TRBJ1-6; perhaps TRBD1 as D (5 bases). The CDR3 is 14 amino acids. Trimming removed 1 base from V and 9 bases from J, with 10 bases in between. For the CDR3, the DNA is TGTGCCAGCAGTTTAGGATGGCAGGGTTCACCCCTCCACTTT. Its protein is CASSLGWQGSPLHF.

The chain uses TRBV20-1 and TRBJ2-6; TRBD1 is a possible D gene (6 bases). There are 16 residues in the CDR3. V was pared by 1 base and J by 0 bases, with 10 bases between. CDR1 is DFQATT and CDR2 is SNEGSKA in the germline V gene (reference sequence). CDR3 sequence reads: CSARGDTSSGANVLTF. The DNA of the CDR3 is TGCAGTGCTAGAGGGGACACTTCCTCTGGGGCCAACGTCCTGACTTTC.

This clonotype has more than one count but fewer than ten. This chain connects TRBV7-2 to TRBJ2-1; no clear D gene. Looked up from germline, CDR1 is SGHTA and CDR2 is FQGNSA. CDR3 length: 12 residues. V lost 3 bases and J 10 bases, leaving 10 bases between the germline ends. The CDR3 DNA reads TGTGCCAGCAGCTTTACGCCGCAAGAGCAGTTCTTC. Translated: CASSFTPQEQFF.

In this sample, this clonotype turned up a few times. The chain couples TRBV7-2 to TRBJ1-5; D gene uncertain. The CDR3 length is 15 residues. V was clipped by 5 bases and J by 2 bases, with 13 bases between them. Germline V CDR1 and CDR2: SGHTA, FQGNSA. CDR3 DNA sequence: TGTGCCAGCAGCGCGGGTGAGTGGGGCAATCAGCCCCAGCATTTT. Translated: CASSAGEWGNQPQHF.

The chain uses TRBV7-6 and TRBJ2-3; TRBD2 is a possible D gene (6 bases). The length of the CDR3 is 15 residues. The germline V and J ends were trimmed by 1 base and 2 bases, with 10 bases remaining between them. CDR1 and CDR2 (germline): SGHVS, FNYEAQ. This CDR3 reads CASSLGASATDTQYF. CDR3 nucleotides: TGTGCCAGCAGCTTAGGGGCTAGCGCCACAGATACGCAGTATTTT.

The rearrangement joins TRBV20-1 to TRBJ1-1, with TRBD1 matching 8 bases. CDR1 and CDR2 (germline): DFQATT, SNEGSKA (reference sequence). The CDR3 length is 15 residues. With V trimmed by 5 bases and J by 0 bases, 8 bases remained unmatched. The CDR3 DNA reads TGCAGTGCTCTAGACAGGGGCCGATTGAACACTGAAGCTTTCTTT. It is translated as CSALDRGRLNTEAFF.

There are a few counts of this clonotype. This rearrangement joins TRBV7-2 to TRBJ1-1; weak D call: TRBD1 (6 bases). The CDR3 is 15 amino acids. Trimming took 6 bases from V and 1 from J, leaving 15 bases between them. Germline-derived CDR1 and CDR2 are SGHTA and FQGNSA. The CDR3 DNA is TGTGCCAGCAGTTCCGGGACAAGGGGGAACACTGAAGCTTTCTTT. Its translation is CASSSGTRGNTEAFF.

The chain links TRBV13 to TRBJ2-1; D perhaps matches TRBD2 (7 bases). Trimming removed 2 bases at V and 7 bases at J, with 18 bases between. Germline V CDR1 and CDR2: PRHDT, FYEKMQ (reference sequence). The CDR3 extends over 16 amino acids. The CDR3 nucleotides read TGTGCCAGCAGCTTAAAGGGGGGCGCAGCGGGAAATGAGCAGTTCTTC. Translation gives CASSLKGGAAGNEQFF.

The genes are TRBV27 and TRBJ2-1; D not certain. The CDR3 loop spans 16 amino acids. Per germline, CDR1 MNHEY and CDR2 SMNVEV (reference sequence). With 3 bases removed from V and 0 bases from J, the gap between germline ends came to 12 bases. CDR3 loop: CASSFKVSSSYNEQFF. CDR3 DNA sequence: TGTGCCAGCAGTTTTAAGGTCTCAAGCTCCTACAATGAGCAGTTCTTC.

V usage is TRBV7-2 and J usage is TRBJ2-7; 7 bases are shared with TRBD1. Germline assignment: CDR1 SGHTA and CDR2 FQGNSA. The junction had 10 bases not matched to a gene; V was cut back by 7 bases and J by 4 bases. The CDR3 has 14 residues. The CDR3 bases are TGTGCCAGCACTGTAACAGGGGCGGTGTACGAGCAGTACTTC. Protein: CASTVTGAVYEQYF.